This TCR beta chain is drawn from a study of T-cell memory formation after mild COVID-19. Study context: TCR clusters were mostly confined to one donor each.

Study-wide results and caveats: Memory from before infection featured some responding clones, which suggests cross-reactive memory joined.

Germline V gene sequence: CDR1 SGHVS, CDR2 FNYEAQ. V gave up 5 bases and J gave up 3 bases, with 14 bases separating them. This CDR3 comprises 14 residues. Employing constant-segment primers, 5'RACE generated TCR alpha and TCR beta cDNA libraries bearing sample barcodes and UMIs. TCRdb ran MiXCR on the 5' RACE reads and lists one entry per CDR3 protein. The sample has about 35,000 distinct CDR3 sequences, under 25% seen once; the top ten hold more than 1.5%. Regarding this clonotype: Its antigen is unidentified.

This TCR derives from an adult who had mild COVID-19 (a few samples of this study predate the infection). Cell type and time point are not known. The gene calls are TRBV7-6 and TRBJ2-7; D may be TRBD2 (7 bases). Sequencing was done on a sample of PBMCs or a T cell subset sorted from them (not recorded which). The CDR3 DNA reads TGTGCCAGCAGCAGCCCGGGGGGCTACTACGAGCAGTACTTC. Its protein product is CASSSPGGYYEQYF.